These 17 T cell receptor beta chains share one sample of origin, sequenced in a study of immune cell composition in non-small cell lung cancer. The table came from immunoSEQ multiplex PCR; TCRdb's copy has only in-frame clones and leaves some out. This table has about 7,000 clones, 60% to 75% appearing once. Sequencing was done on a sample of lung tumor tissue. The receptors were gathered from a human donor with non-small cell lung cancer.

This chain's CDR3 is CATHEGVNTEAFF. As DNA, the CDR3 is TGCGCCACCCACGAGGGAGTGAACACTGAAGCTTTCTTT. The gene calls are TRBV5-1 and TRBJ1-1; D remains unclear. The CDR3 totals 13 residues. Looked up from germline, CDR1 is SGHRS and CDR2 is YFSETQ. The ends were cut back, 9 bases at V and 0 bases at J, with 12 bases in the middle.

The chain is built from TRBV15 and TRBJ2-7, with TRBD2 identical over 7 bases. The ends lost 2 bases at V and 0 bases at J; junction bases unmatched: 7. This CDR3 comprises 16 residues. Germline V lookup: CDR1 LNHNV, CDR2 YYDKDF (reference sequence). The CDR3, as DNA: TGTGCCACCAGCAGATACTCCGGGGGGAGCTCCTACGAGCAGTACTTC. Protein: CATSRYSGGSSYEQYF.

The V and J genes are TRBV28 and TRBJ2-7; 11 bases are shared with TRBD2. The CDR3 is 15 amino acids. Trimming removed 4 bases from V and 5 bases from J; junction bases left unmatched: 7. In germline, CDR1 is MDHEN, CDR2 SYDVKM. The CDR3, as DNA: TGTGCCAGCAGTTCAATAGCGGGAGGGTCCCACGAGCAGTACTTC. Protein product: CASSSIAGGSHEQYF. The entire variable domain, with the rest obtained from reference TRBV28 and TRBJ2-7, is as follows: DVKVTQSSRYLVKRTGEKVFLECVQDMDHENMFWYRQDPGLGLRLIYFSYDVKMKEKGDIPEGYSVSREKKERFSLILESASTNQTSMYLCASSSIAGGSHEQYFGPGTRLTVT.

The genes are TRBV9 and TRBJ2-3, with a possible D match to TRBD1 (6 bases). CDR3 length equals 17 residues. The V end was cut by 7 bases, the J end by 2 bases, with 23 bases between. Germline CDR1 is SGDLS and CDR2 is YYNGEE. The CDR3 loop reads CASSHKGTPSSTDTQYF. For the CDR3, the DNA is TGTGCCAGCTCCCATAAGGGGACACCCAGCTCCACAGATACGCAGTATTTT.

V gene TRBV7-6 combines with J gene TRBJ2-7; 8 nucleotides agree with TRBD2. The V gene's germline CDR1 is SGHVS and CDR2 FNYEAQ. The CDR3 length is 16 residues. V lost 1 base, J lost 1 base, and 6 bases stayed unmatched. The CDR3 here is CASSLGERELSYEQYF. For the CDR3, the DNA is TGTGCCAGCAGCTTAGGGGAGCGGGAGCTATCCTACGAGCAGTACTTC.

The chain employs TRBV11-3 and TRBJ2-1; perhaps TRBD2 as D (8 bases). Germline CDR1 is SGHNT and CDR2 is YENEEA. This CDR3 is built from 16 residues. V was cut by 4 bases and J by 6 bases, with 19 bases left in between. The CDR3 protein is CASSYGLARGVNEQFF. CDR3 DNA: TGTGCCAGCAGCTACGGACTAGCCAGGGGGGTCAATGAGCAGTTCTTC.

This chain links TRBV19 with TRBJ1-5, with TRBD1 matching 10 bases. CDR3 length: 15 amino acids. J gave up 4 bases and V 9 bases, and 9 bases lay outside the gene matches. In germline, CDR1 is LNHDA, CDR2 SQIVND (reference sequence). The CDR3 protein is CASKERTGGNQPQHF. Written as DNA, the CDR3 is TGTGCCAGCAAAGAACGGACAGGGGGAAATCAGCCCCAGCATTTT.

This clone was observed a single time. This rearrangement joins TRBV5-1 to TRBJ1-1; possibly TRBD1 for D (6 bases). Trimming took off 2 bases at V and 8 bases at J, with 16 bases between the two ends. This CDR3 has 14 residues. Germline-derived CDR1 and CDR2 are SGHRS and YFSETQ. The CDR3 spells CASSLNTGLVEAFF. The CDR3 nucleotides read TGCGCCAGCAGCTTAAACACAGGGCTAGTCGAAGCTTTCTTT.

This clone was recorded a few times. V is TRBV19 and J is TRBJ1-6; 9 nucleotides line up with TRBD1. The trim removed 5 bases at V and 5 bases at J, leaving 4 bases unmatched. The CDR3 runs to 15 residues. Germline CDR1 reads LNHDA; CDR2 reads SQIVND (reference sequence). The CDR3 sequence is CASSGDRVNNSPLHF. CDR3 bases: TGTGCCAGTAGTGGGGACAGGGTGAATAATTCACCCCTCCACTTT.

V usage is TRBV7-9 and J usage is TRBJ2-1; TRBD1 agrees at 7 bases. Germline V gene sequence: CDR1 SEHNR, CDR2 FQNEAQ (reference sequence). J gave up 12 bases and V 5 bases, and 4 bases lay outside the gene matches. This CDR3 spans 11 amino acids. CDR3 in amino acids: CASSRYRGQFF. In nucleotides, the CDR3 is TGTGCCAGCAGCCGATACAGGGGGCAGTTCTTC.

J is TRBJ1-2 and V is TRBV11-2, with a tentative D call TRBD1 (6 bases). The CDR3 contains 15 residues. Germline V lookup: CDR1 SGHAT, CDR2 FQNNGV. The germline V and J ends were trimmed by 1 base and 4 bases, with 13 bases remaining between them. The chain's CDR3 is CASSLGERGSYGYTF. CDR3 coding DNA: TGTGCCAGCAGCTTAGGGGAAAGGGGGAGCTATGGCTACACCTTC.

The table lists this clone with a few counts. The chain carries TRBV5-1 and TRBJ2-1, with 9 bases identical to TRBD2. Per germline, CDR1 SGHRS and CDR2 YFSETQ. This CDR3 comprises 14 residues. V shed 4 bases, J shed 13 bases, and the junction held 12 bases outside the gene matches. This chain's CDR3 is CASSPPSSGSGQFF. The CDR3 DNA follows: TGCGCCAGCAGCCCCCCCAGTAGCGGGAGCGGACAGTTCTTC.

The chain uses TRBV5-1 and TRBJ1-2, with D possibly TRBD1 on 5 matching bases. V lost 0 bases to trimming and J lost 10 bases, with 7 bases between them. The germline CDR1 and CDR2 sequences are SGHRS and YFSETQ. The CDR3 runs 11 residues. The CDR3: CASSLGQFYTF. CDR3 in DNA: TGCGCCAGCAGCTTGGGACAGTTCTACACCTTC.

J is TRBJ2-5 and V is TRBV5-6, with a tentative D call TRBD1 (6 bases). The CDR3 is 16 amino acids. The germline CDR1 and CDR2 sequences are SGHDT and YYEEEE. The V end lost 0 bases, the J end lost 3 bases, and 15 bases lay between the germline ends. CDR3 protein: CASSLVGPRGKETQYF. As DNA, the CDR3 is TGTGCCAGCAGCTTGGTCGGGCCGAGGGGGAAAGAGACCCAGTACTTC.

The chain is built from TRBV19 and TRBJ1-5; 9 bases map to TRBD1. J lost 4 bases, V lost 6 bases, and 7 bases had no gene match. The CDR3 contains 15 residues. Germline V gene lookup returns CDR1 LNHDA and CDR2 SQIVND (reference sequence). The DNA of the CDR3 is TGTGCCAGTAGCCTAGGGACAGGGTGGAATCAGCCCCAGCATTTT. This gives the protein CASSLGTGWNQPQHF.

The CDR3 region is CASSLVSGSTNEKLFF. DNA of the CDR3: TGTGCCAGCAGCTTAGTATCGGGTTCAACTAATGAAAAACTGTTTTTT. This chain connects TRBV7-9 to TRBJ1-4; D uncertain. V was trimmed by 1 base and J by 0 bases, leaving 9 bases between them. The germline gives CDR1 SEHNR, CDR2 FQNEAQ (reference sequence). This CDR3 has 16 residues.

V is TRBV14 and J is TRBJ2-4; 7 bases are a match to TRBD1. Germline V CDR1 and CDR2: SGHDN, FVKESK. J lost 0 bases, V lost 4 bases, and 6 bases had no gene match. The CDR3 sequence is 16 residues long. In DNA form, the CDR3 reads TGTGCCAGCAGCCGGTCCGGGACAGTAGCCAAAAACATTCAGTACTTC. Its protein product is CASSRSGTVAKNIQYF.